Given below is one T cell receptor (beta chain) in context. The record originates from a study of blood T cell repertoires in COVID-19. Across the study: Both acute and convalescent COVID-19 samples were obtained from the United States, Italy and Spain.

This CDR3 spans 13 amino acids. The V gene lost 5 bases and the J gene lost 6 bases, with 14 bases spanning the gap. In the study's own analysis: Reference gene primer amplification in the assay estimated nucleated cell counts. Only in-frame clones appear in the TCRdb table, and some are missing; sequencing was by immunoSEQ multiplex PCR. The V and J calls and clone size were taken over from that table, and D and trimming were inferred from the DNA. Of nearly 350,000 clones listed, roughly 86% are singletons. The chain combines TRBV12-3 or TRBV12-4 with TRBJ2-7; a weak D match, TRBD1 (5 bases). The receptor comes from a woman in her 70s with COVID-19, enrolled during active disease. The sequenced material came from peripheral blood. The CDR3 nucleotides are TGTGCCAGCAGTCCGCCAGGGTTGGGCGAGCAGTACTTC. Its protein is CASSPPGLGEQYF.